This TCR beta chain came from a study of blood T cell repertoires in COVID-19. The wider study: The United States, Italy and Spain supplied acute and convalescent COVID-19 samples. Nucleic acid was either cDNA or gDNA, and it came from T cells, B-cell-depleted T cells, or PBMCs.

Germline V gene lookup returns CDR1 KGHSH and CDR2 LQKENI. The CDR3 has 15 residues. Unmatched junction bases numbered 8, after V lost 3 bases and J lost 6 bases. This clone has just a few counts. Authors' data handling: Amplification with reference gene primers provided the estimates of nucleated cell counts. Assay used: immunoSEQ multiplex PCR; TCRdb lists only in-frame clones, some missing. That table gives V, J and clone size, and the DNA gave D and trimming. The repertoire holds some 180,000 clones, roughly 79% seen once, with approximately 11% in the top ten. The material sequenced was peripheral blood. The chain links TRBV18 to TRBJ2-3; 8 nucleotides agree with TRBD2. The clonotype originates from a woman between 40 and 50 years old with COVID-19, enrolled during active disease. CDR3 protein: CASSPGAGGFDTQYF. The DNA for the CDR3 is TGTGCCAGCTCACCTGGCGCGGGAGGTTTCGATACGCAGTATTTT.